One and the same sample provided the 7 T cell receptor beta chains below, sequenced in a study of blood T cells in healthy people across ages. Then a second PCR, running roughly 7 to 12 cycles, was carried out with a sample-barcoded 5' primer and a J-beta primer mix. Each CDR3 protein is one row after TCRdb ran MiXCR on the 5' RACE reads. Of about 1,500,000 distinct CDR3 sequences listed, about 28% are singletons. Sample: blood. These receptors were collected from a young woman in good health.

A few counts support this clonotype. The chain couples TRBV7-6 to TRBJ2-3; the match to TRBD2 covers 10 bases. This CDR3 has 15 residues. CDR1 is SGHVS, CDR2 FNYEAQ, per germline. The V gene end was trimmed by 2 bases and the J gene end by 5 bases; junction bases not matched to a gene: 4. CDR3: CASSLTSGTIDTQYF. The CDR3 bases are TGTGCCAGCAGCTTAACTAGCGGGACTATAGATACGCAGTATTTT.

This chain connects TRBV2 to TRBJ2-1; D perhaps matches TRBD2 (7 bases). V was shortened by 11 bases and J by 8 bases, with 16 bases between the two germline ends. This CDR3 region has 12 residues. Germline V gene sequence: CDR1 SNHLY, CDR2 FYNNEI. The DNA for the CDR3 is TGTGCCGGCGGGGGCGACGGGGATGAGCAGTTCTTC. It codes for CAGGGDGDEQFF.

Worth noting for this clonotype: One end of the junction is discordant with germline, which a read error may explain. The V call is TRBV10-2, the J call TRBJ1-6, with unresolved D. CDR1 and CDR2 (germline): WSHSY, SAAADI. The CDR3 is 12 amino acids. The CDR3 loop reads CAGSAGGSPLHF. The CDR3 bases are TGCGCCGGCAGTGCGGGCGGTTCACCCCTCCACTTT.

The chain combines TRBV9 with TRBJ2-3, with 13 positions matching TRBD2. J lost 2 bases, V lost 4 bases, and 4 bases had no gene match. The CDR3 contains 16 residues. Germline CDR1 SGDLS, CDR2 YYNGEE. Written as DNA, the CDR3 is TGTGCCAGCAGCACTGGGACTAGCGGGATCACAGATACGCAGTATTTT. This gives the protein CASSTGTSGITDTQYF.

Note on this clonotype: Just one base apart from a much larger clone, this may be a read error. The J gene is TRBJ2-3, the V gene TRBV7-2, with a weak D call TRBD1 (6 bases). The CDR3 is 14 amino acids. V lost 4 bases and J lost 2, with 10 bases in between. The germline V gene encodes CDR1 SGHTA and CDR2 FQGNSA. The CDR3 protein is CASSYGQNTDTQYF. The DNA for the CDR3 is TGTGCCAGCAGCTACGGACAGAACACAGATACGCAGTATTTT.

This clonotype was seen only a few times. The chain is built from TRBV6-2 or TRBV6-3 and TRBJ2-6; unclear D gene. Germline V gives CDR1 MNHEY, CDR2 SVGEGT. V shed 5 bases and J shed 0 bases, with 17 bases lying between them. The CDR3 is 18 residues long. The CDR3 sequence: CASSKMIGTLSGANVLTF. CDR3 DNA: TGTGCCAGCAGTAAAATGATCGGTACGCTCTCTGGGGCCAACGTCCTGACTTTC.

The genes are TRBV5-1 and TRBJ1-1; D possibly corresponds to TRBD1 (6 bases). The CDR3 covers 13 residues. V was clipped by 7 bases and J by 6 bases, with 16 bases between them. Germline V gene data show CDR1 as SGHRS and CDR2 as YFSETQ. CDR3 in DNA: TGCGCCAGCGGGCCTACAGGGTGGGCTGAAGCTTTCTTT. Translating gives CASGPTGWAEAFF.